The sequence of this T cell receptor beta chain was determined in a study of T cells in Graves' hyperthyroidism and ophthalmopathy. V shed 6 bases and J shed 0 bases, with 12 bases lying between them. The CDR3 length is 15 residues. This clonotype showed up many times. It was RNA transcripts that yielded the amplified TCR beta CDR3 regions. The study used the HTBI primer set for a first-round RT-PCR of the TCR CDR3. TCRdb independently ran MiXCR on the multiplex PCR reads; one entry per CDR3 protein. The sample lists about 360,000 distinct CDR3 sequences, about 13% occurring once. The rearrangement uses TRBV12-3 or TRBV12-4 and TRBJ1-5; a possible D gene is TRBD1 (6 bases). What was sequenced was blood. The receptor's source is a woman between 18 and 29 years old with Graves' hyperthyroidism. The CDR3 protein is CASSWAGDSNQPQHF. CDR3 nucleotide sequence: TGTGCCAGCAGCTGGGCAGGGGATAGCAATCAGCCCCAGCATTTT.